This T cell receptor (beta chain) came from a study of CD8 T cells in Susac syndrome. With random hexamers, reverse transcription was performed on roughly 0.5 to 1 ug of RNA. The TCR beta CDR3 was amplified by immunoSEQ multiplex PCR across 54 Vbeta, 13 Jbeta. TCRdb re-analysed the immunoSEQ multiplex PCR reads in MiXCR, keeping a single row per CDR3 protein. This table has approximately 100,000 distinct CDR3 sequences, around 90% appearing once. V was clipped by 4 bases and J by 6 bases, with 10 bases between them. The germline gives CDR1 SQVTM, CDR2 ANQGSEA. The CDR3 has 12 amino acids. TCR beta from blood CD8+ and CD4+ T cells was sequenced. FACS enriched CD8+ TEMRA cells, while bulk CD8+ and CD4+ were negatively isolated.

This rearrangement joins TRBV29-1 to TRBJ1-5; unclear D gene. The sample consisted of CD8+ T cells from PBMCs. This TCR was recovered from a human donor in good health. The CDR3 loop reads CSVVLAGQPQHF. The CDR3 DNA follows: TGCAGCGTTGTTCTGGCCGGTCAGCCCCAGCATTTT.